This T cell receptor beta chain was found in a study of monozygotic twins with inflammatory bowel disease. TCRdb re-called the 5' RACE reads and shows each CDR3 protein once, DNA omitted. This sample contains 200,000 to 250,000 distinct CDR3 sequences. The CDR3 extends over 18 amino acids. Germline CDR1 and CDR2: SGHRS and YFSETQ. Sequenced material: blood. This TCR was sampled from a human donor with ulcerative colitis or Crohn's disease, or a healthy co-twin of an affected twin (not recorded which). V is TRBV5-1 and J is TRBJ2-2; TCRdb lists TRBD1, though no DNA is available to test this call. This CDR3 is CASSLVLGVTPGPGELFF.